This T cell receptor (beta chain) was identified in a study of T cells after yellow fever vaccination. This CDR3 contains 12 residues. Trimming shortened V by 2 bases and J by 12 bases, and 11 bases separated the two germline ends. A note on this clonotype: Its antigen is unknown.

Broader study findings: Peak timing came faster in the weaker secondary response, day 5 versus 15. Most clones from primary vaccination resurfaced after the booster (around 97% CD4, around 91% CD8).

TCRdb re-analysed the 5' RACE reads in MiXCR, keeping a single row per CDR3 protein. The sample holds 300,000 or so distinct CDR3 sequences, roughly 4.3% seen once. This sequence originates from a man aged 18 to 35 who received the YFV17D yellow fever vaccine. The chain is built from TRBV12-3 or TRBV12-4 and TRBJ1-5, with D perhaps TRBD1 (5 bases). The sample in question was PBMCs, obtained 5 days after the yellow fever booster vaccination. The CDR3 sequence: CASSLTGAIQHF. CDR3 DNA: TGTGCCAGCAGTTTAACCGGGGCCATCCAGCATTTT.